This T cell receptor (beta chain) was retrieved from a study of PD-L1 blockade in urothelial cancer (dated by TCRdb to about 2017). Context from the whole study: All patients started therapy at some point between 2014 and 2016 and received atezolizumab 1,200 mg intravenously every 3 weeks. About 90% of the 29 patients were identified as males with urothelial cancer of bladder origin, and a prior smoking history was reported by 18 of 29 patients. An ECOG performance status of 0 or 1 was recorded for the patients, and 0 to 3 prior chemotherapy regimens had been received by the patients. Blood samples were analyzed at 3 weeks after treatment start (second dose) and at 6 weeks after treatment start. Blood samples gave a median of about 130,000 T cells and 80,000 or so unique TCRs, with a median clonality of around 0.08. An exploratory multi-omic analysis was conducted of the somatic, immune and clinical correlates of response to PD-L1 blockade with atezolizumab in urothelial cancer. TCR sequencing covered pretreatment tumor samples and matched, serially collected peripheral blood taken before and after atezolizumab treatment. Durable clinical benefit was defined as a progression-free survival longer than 6 months, and TCR features were additionally tested against progression-free survival and overall survival. In the same patients, pretreatment tumors underwent whole exome sequencing and RNA sequencing in addition to TCR sequencing. Roughly 9 patients reached durable clinical benefit, while 20 patients did not. Twenty-nine patients had pretreatment blood TCR-seq, about 25 had at least one posttreatment blood collection, and about 25 had tumor TCR-seq. The paper's findings and limits, for the study overall: Because of the small sample size (n ≈ 30) and the many exploratory analyses performed, the results are intended to be regarded as hypothesis-generating. Greater expansion of tumor-associated TCR clones in peripheral blood 3 weeks after the start of treatment was observed in patients with durable benefit (n ≈ 22, p = 0.022). A pretreatment peripheral blood TCR clonality below the median was linked to improved progression-free and overall survival.

A cohort of roughly 30 patients with locally advanced or metastatic urothelial carcinoma, treated at Memorial Sloan Kettering on a trial protocol, was included. Peripheral blood mononuclear cells were collected pretreatment and during treatment, at between 1 and 8 total time points per patient. The Qiagen DNeasy Blood extraction kit was used to purify genomic DNA from total PBMCs and tumor samples. PBMCs were collected pretreatment and during treatment and were isolated and stored as previously described. Points on this clone: Its recognized antigen is unknown. No base quality values were provided; no much bigger clone lies one nucleotide off.

Trimming takes 1 base from V and 5 bases from J, and the germline ends sit 12 bases apart. CDR1 and CDR2, looked up from the germline V gene, are SGHRS and YFSETQ. From the cysteine up to the phenylalanine, the CDR3 has a length of 15 residues. Of the read, only the CDR3 DNA is kept; its 45 bases are in frame from base 1. Synthetic TCR analog templates were spiked into each PCR to estimate absolute template abundance from read counts. The immunoSEQ assay was used to amplify TCRbeta CDR3 regions from genomic DNA with bias-controlled V and J gene primers. Sequencing of rearranged TCRbeta segments was performed at approximately 20X coverage. In the source study's methods: Clustering was used to correct sequencing errors, and CDR3s were annotated against IMGT so that V, D and J genes could be assigned. Only productive TCRbeta rearrangements were used in downstream analyses, excluding out-of-frame or stop-codon sequences. Clonality was computed as one minus Shannon entropy normalized by the log of the number of unique productive sequences. Fisher's exact test with Benjamini-Hochberg correction, using a cutoff of adjusted p below 0.01, was how clones that differed between time points or between blood and tumor were identified. The source is immuneACCESS, and TCRdb retained only in-frame sequences with V and J called. Part of the clones is not carried over; for the studies checked, unresolved V genes explain less than half of this, and the remainder is unexplained. From that table come the V and J calls and clone size; the DNA was used to work out D and trimming. The sample contains about 30,000 clones, about 90% of them found a single time. In total, the top ten clones hold around 2.9% of the sample.

The chain joins TRBV5-1 to TRBJ2-2, with TRBD2 tentatively as D gene (6 bases match). This material consisted of PBMCs, taken around atezolizumab (anti-PD-L1) treatment. This TCR was sampled from a middle-aged man with urothelial cancer. The nucleotides are TGCGCCAGCAGCTTGACTGCTGGGGGGACCGGGGAGCTGTTTTTT. This translates into CASSLTAGGTGELFF.